What follows is one T cell receptor (beta chain) and its context. Germline-derived CDR1 and CDR2 are SGHDT and YYEEEE. Trimming shortened V by 1 base and J by 9 bases, and 11 bases separated the two germline ends. This CDR3 spans 13 amino acids. Source study methods: Estimated nucleated cell counts came from reference gene primer amplification. Method: immunoSEQ multiplex PCR; TCRdb's copy keeps in-frame clones and lacks some. For V, J and clone size, that table is used; D and trimming come from the DNA. The profile shows approximately 50,000 clones, 70% to 80% of them singletons. This specimen belongs to a study of blood T cell repertoires in COVID-19. For the study at large: The United States, Italy and Spain provided the acute and convalescent COVID-19 samples. PBMCs, B-cell-depleted T cells, or T cells provided the cDNA or gDNA that made up the material.

The TCR was taken from a man aged 50 to 59 with active or convalescent COVID-19. Input material: peripheral blood. This rearrangement joins TRBV5-6 to TRBJ2-1; unclear D gene. The CDR3 is CASSLLTAVEQFF. CDR3 nucleotide sequence: TGTGCCAGCAGCTTGTTGACGGCGGTTGAGCAGTTCTTC.